This T cell receptor (beta chain) was retrieved from a study of read filtering for tumor transcriptome and immune sequencing. On the study more broadly: Transcriptome libraries were built from DNase-treated RNA.

Deletions cut 1 base from V and 0 bases from J, with 10 bases between. CDR3 length: 15 amino acids. CDR1 is MDHEN, CDR2 SYDVKM, per germline. From about 400 ng of RNA, a library with molecular barcoded alpha/delta and beta/gamma adaptors was made. TCRdb itself ran the reads through MiXCR, one entry per CDR3 protein. The sample consists of approximately 50,000 distinct CDR3 sequences, approximately 22% of them appearing once. The TCR sequence derives from a donor at least 40 years old with multiple myeloma. The rearrangement uses TRBV28 and TRBJ2-7; D gene unclear. Sequencing used a population of CD138-negative cells sorted from bone marrow. CDR3 sequence: CASSLSPGVSYEQYF. The DNA of the CDR3 is TGTGCCAGCAGTTTATCGCCAGGAGTCTCCTACGAGCAGTACTTC.